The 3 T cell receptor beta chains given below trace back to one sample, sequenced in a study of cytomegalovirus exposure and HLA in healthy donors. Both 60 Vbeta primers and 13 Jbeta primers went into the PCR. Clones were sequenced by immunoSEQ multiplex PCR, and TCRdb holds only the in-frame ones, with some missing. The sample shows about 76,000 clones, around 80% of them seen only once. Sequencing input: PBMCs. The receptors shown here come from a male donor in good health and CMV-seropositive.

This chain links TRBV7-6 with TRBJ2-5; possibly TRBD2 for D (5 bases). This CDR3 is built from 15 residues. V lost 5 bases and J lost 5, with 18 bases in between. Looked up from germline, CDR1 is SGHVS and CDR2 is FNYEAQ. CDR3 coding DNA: TGTGCCAGCAGCCCTAGCCCTGGAGCATGGGAGACCCAGTACTTC. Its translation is CASSPSPGAWETQYF.

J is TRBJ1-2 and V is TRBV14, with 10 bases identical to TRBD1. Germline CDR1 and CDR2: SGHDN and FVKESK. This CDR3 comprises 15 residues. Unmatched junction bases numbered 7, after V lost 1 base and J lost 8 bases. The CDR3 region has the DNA TGTGCCAGCAGCCAAGGACAGGGGGCAATTGGAGGCTACACCTTC. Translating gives CASSQGQGAIGGYTF.

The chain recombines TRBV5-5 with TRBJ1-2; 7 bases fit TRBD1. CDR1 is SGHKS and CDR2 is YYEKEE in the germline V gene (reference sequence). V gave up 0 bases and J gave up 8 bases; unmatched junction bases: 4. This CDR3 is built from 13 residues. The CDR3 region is CASSLVGGEGYTF. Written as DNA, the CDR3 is TGTGCCAGCAGCTTGGTAGGGGGCGAAGGCTACACCTTC. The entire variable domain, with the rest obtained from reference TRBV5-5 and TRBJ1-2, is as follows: DAGVTQSPTHLIKTRGQQVTLRCSPISGHKSVSWYQQVLGQGPQFIFQYYEKEERGRGNFPDRFSARQFPNYSSELNVNALLLGDSALYLCASSLVGGEGYTFGSGTRLTVV.